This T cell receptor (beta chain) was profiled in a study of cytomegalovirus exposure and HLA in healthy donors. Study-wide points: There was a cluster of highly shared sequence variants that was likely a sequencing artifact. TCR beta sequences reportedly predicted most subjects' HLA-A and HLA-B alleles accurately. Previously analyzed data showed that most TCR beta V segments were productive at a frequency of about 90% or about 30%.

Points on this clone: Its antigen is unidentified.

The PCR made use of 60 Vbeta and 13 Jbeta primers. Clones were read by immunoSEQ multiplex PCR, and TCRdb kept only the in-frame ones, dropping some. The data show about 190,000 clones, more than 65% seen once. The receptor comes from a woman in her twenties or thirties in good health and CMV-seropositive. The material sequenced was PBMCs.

CDR3 sequence (DNA): TGTGCCAGCAGTTCGGGAGCAGCGGGAGGGCGTGAGCAGTTCTTC. Protein product: CASSSGAAGGREQFF. The genes are TRBV28 and TRBJ2-1; 10 bases line up with TRBD2. V trimming: 4 bases; J trimming: 9 bases; junction bases outside the gene matches: 9. CDR3 length: 15 amino acids. Germline V CDR1 and CDR2: MDHEN, SYDVKM.